The 9 T cell receptor beta chains below all came from one sample that was sequenced in a study of patients and donors after allogeneic stem cell transplantation. TCRdb used MiXCR to reprocess the RT-PCR reads, holding one entry per CDR3 protein. The sample lists about 230,000 distinct CDR3 sequences, around an eighth occurring once. The specimen sequenced was blood, either unsorted or a sorted T cell fraction (not recorded which). These receptors all stem from a human donor who was either an allogeneic HSCT recipient or a stem cell or donor lymphocyte infusion donor (not recorded which). It is not recorded whose cells these are; they may come from a transplant donor.

The chain is built from TRBV20-1 and TRBJ2-5; D perhaps matches TRBD1 (5 bases). The length of the CDR3 is 14 residues. Looked up from germline, CDR1 is DFQATT and CDR2 is SNEGSKA (reference sequence). V was clipped by 6 bases and J by 1 base, with 15 bases between them. The CDR3 bases are TGCAGTGCAGCCGTTACAGGCCCCCAAGAGACCCAGTACTTC. Amino acid sequence: CSAAVTGPQETQYF.

The DNA for the CDR3 is TGTGCCAGTAGTATAGATCTGATAGCGGGAGTAAGAGATACGCAGTATTTT. Its protein is CASSIDLIAGVRDTQYF. This chain links TRBV19 with TRBJ2-3; TRBD2 aligns across 9 bases. Germline V CDR1 and CDR2: LNHDA, SQIVND (reference sequence). With V trimmed by 0 bases and J by 5 bases, 9 bases remained unmatched. The CDR3 runs 17 residues.

This clonotype was found a few times. V and J are TRBV9 and TRBJ2-1; maybe TRBD1 (6 bases). V was clipped by 5 bases and J by 0 bases, with 12 bases between them. From germline, CDR1 is SGDLS and CDR2 YYNGEE. CDR3 length: 15 residues. Here the CDR3 DNA reads TGTGCCAGCAGGGGGGCAGGGAGCTCCTACAATGAGCAGTTCTTC. It codes for CASRGAGSSYNEQFF. Full variable domain (missing parts from reference TRBV9 and TRBJ2-1): DSGVTQTPKHLITATGQRVTLRCSPRSGDLSVYWYQQSLDQGLQFLIQYYNGEERAKGNILERFSAQQFPDLHSELNLSSLELGDSALYFCASRGAGSSYNEQFFGPGTRLTVL.

At least ten counts were recorded for this clonotype. The chain has TRBV5-1 and TRBJ1-3; D is undetermined. CDR1 is SGHRS, CDR2 YFSETQ, per germline. The CDR3 consists of 17 residues. V shed 0 bases and J shed 0 bases, with 13 bases lying between them. The CDR3 spells CASSLGGLKSSGNTIYF. The CDR3 nucleotides read TGCGCCAGCAGCTTGGGAGGACTCAAAAGCTCTGGAAACACCATATATTTT.

The sample holds a few counts of this clonotype. This chain's CDR3 is CASSPRETGLYGYTF. The CDR3 nucleotides read TGCGCCAGCAGCCCCCGAGAGACAGGGCTCTATGGCTACACCTTC. The J gene is TRBJ1-2, the V gene TRBV5-1; 7 positions agree with TRBD1. This CDR3 contains 15 residues. The J segment lost 4 bases and the V segment lost 4 bases, leaving 10 bases of the junction unmatched. Germline V gene data show CDR1 as SGHRS and CDR2 as YFSETQ.

This clonotype was recorded at least ten times. The chain recombines TRBV7-9 with TRBJ1-1; D uncertain. Germline V gives CDR1 SEHNR, CDR2 FQNEAQ (reference sequence). Trimming removed 2 bases at V and 9 bases at J, with 13 bases between. The CDR3 runs to 13 residues. The DNA for the CDR3 is TGTGCCAGCAGCTTATACCTGCTGGAGAAAGCTTTCTTT. Translating it yields CASSLYLLEKAFF. The variable domain in full, completed from reference TRBV7-9 and TRBJ1-1, reads DTGVSQNPRHKITKRGQNVTFRCDPISEHNRLYWYRQTLGQGPEFLTYFQNEAQLEKSRLLSDRFSAERPKGSFSTLEIQRTEQGDSAMYLCASSLYLLEKAFFGQGTRLTVV.

The table lists this clonotype with a few counts. This chain uses TRBV9 with TRBJ2-3, with 8 bases matching TRBD2. The V segment lost 3 bases and the J segment 3 bases; nucleotides outside the gene matches: 6. Germline V lookup: CDR1 SGDLS, CDR2 YYNGEE. The CDR3 is 15 amino acids. DNA for the CDR3: TGTGCCAGCAGCGGATCTAGCGGGTGGACAGATACGCAGTATTTT. This translates into CASSGSSGWTDTQYF.

Remarks on this clonotype: The junction differs from germline at one of its ends, possibly a read error. This sequence joins TRBV3-1 and TRBJ2-3, with no clear D. Germline-derived CDR1 and CDR2 are LGHDT and YNNKEL (reference sequence). There are 12 residues in the CDR3. The CDR3 is CASGQHPDTQYF. CDR3 in DNA: TGTGCCAGCGGCCAACACCCAGATACGCAGTATTTT.

In this sample, this clonotype turned up a few times. The chain combines TRBV7-9 with TRBJ2-5; either TRBD1 or TRBD2 may fit D (5 bases each). V gave up 4 bases and J gave up 4 bases, with 13 bases separating them. CDR1 is SEHNR and CDR2 is FQNEAQ in the germline V gene (reference sequence). This CDR3 has 14 residues. In nucleotides, the CDR3 is TGTGCCAGCAGCTACCGGGACGCTCGAGAGACCCAGTACTTC. Translating it yields CASSYRDARETQYF. Looking up the rest from reference TRBV7-9 and TRBJ2-5 gives the full variable domain: DTGVSQNPRHKITKRGQNVTFRCDPISEHNRLYWYRQTLGQGPEFLTYFQNEAQLEKSRLLSDRFSAERPKGSFSTLEIQRTEQGDSAMYLCASSYRDARETQYFGPGTRLLVL.